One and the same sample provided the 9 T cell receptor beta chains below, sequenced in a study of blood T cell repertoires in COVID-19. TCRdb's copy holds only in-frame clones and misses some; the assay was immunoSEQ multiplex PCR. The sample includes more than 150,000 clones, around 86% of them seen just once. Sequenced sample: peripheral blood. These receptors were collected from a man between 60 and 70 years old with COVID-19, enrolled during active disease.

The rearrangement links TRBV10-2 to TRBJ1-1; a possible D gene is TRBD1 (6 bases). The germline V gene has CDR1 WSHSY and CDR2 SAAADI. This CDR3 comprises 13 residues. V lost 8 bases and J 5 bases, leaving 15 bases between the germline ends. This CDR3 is CASVRGLFTEAFF. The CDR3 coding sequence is TGCGCCAGCGTCAGGGGCTTGTTTACTGAAGCTTTCTTT.

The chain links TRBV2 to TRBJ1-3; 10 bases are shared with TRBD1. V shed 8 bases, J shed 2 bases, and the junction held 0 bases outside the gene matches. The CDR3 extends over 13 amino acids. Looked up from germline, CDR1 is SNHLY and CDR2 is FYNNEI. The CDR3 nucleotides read TGTGCCAGCGGGACAGGGGCTGGAAACACCATATATTTT. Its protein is CASGTGAGNTIYF.

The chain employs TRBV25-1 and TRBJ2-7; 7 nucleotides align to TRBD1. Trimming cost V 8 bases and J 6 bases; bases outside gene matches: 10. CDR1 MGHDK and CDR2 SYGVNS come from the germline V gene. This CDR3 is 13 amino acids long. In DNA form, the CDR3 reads TGTGCCAGCGCCGTCACAGGGGTTGGCGAGCAGTACTTC. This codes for CASAVTGVGEQYF.

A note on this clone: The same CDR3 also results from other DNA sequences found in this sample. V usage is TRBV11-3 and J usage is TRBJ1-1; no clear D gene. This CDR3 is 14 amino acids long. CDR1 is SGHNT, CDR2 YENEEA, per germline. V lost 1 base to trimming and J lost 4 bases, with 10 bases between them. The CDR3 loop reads CASSLGGGGTEAFF. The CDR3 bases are TGTGCCAGCAGCTTAGGAGGTGGAGGCACTGAAGCTTTCTTT.

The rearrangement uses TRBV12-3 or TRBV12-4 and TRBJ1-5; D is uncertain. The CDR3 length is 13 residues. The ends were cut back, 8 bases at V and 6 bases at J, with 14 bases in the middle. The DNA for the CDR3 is TGTGCCAGCTGCGGACGAGAGGGTCAGCCCCAGCATTTT. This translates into CASCGREGQPQHF.

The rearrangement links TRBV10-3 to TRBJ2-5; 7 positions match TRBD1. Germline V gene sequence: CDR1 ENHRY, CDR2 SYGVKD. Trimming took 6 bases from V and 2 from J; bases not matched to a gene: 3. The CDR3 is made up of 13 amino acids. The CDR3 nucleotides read TGTGCCATCAGACTGGGACAGCAAGAGACCCAGTACTTC. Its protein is CAIRLGQQETQYF.

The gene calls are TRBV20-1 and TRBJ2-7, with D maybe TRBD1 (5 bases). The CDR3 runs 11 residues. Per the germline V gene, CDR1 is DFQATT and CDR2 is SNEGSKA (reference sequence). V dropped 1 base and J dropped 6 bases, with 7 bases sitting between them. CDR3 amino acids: CSARATGEQYF. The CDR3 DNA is TGCAGTGCTAGAGCCACAGGCGAGCAGTACTTC.

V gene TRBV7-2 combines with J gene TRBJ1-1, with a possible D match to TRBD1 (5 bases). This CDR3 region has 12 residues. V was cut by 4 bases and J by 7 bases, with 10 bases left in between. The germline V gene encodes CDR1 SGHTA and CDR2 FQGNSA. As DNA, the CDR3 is TGTGCCAGCAGCTCGCCGGGACTTGAAGCTTTCTTT. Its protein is CASSSPGLEAFF.

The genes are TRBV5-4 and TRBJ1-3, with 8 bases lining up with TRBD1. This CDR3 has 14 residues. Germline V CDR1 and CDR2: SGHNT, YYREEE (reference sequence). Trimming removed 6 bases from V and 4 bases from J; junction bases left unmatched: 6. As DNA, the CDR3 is TGTGCCAGCACCTTCCAGGGGGCCGGAAACACCATATATTTT. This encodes CASTFQGAGNTIYF.